This paragraph reports one T cell receptor (beta chain). This entry comes from a study of control samples from healthy donors and cancer patients. The germline V gene has CDR1 MDHEN and CDR2 SYDVKM. This CDR3 region has 13 residues. V shed 3 bases and J shed 2 bases, with 8 bases lying between them. The repertoire was sequenced with immunoSEQ multiplex PCR; TCRdb's copy has only in-frame clones and lacks some. The sample holds around 130,000 clones, around 96% seen once. The sequencing sample was made of blood. V usage is TRBV28 and J usage is TRBJ2-7; D gene unclear. The receptor was isolated from a man younger than 40 in good health. The CDR3 spells CASSFGLAYEQYF. DNA of the CDR3: TGTGCCAGCAGTTTTGGCCTGGCCTACGAGCAGTACTTC. The whole variable domain, remainder taken from reference TRBV28 and TRBJ2-7, is DVKVTQSSRYLVKRTGEKVFLECVQDMDHENMFWYRQDPGLGLRLIYFSYDVKMKEKGDIPEGYSVSREKKERFSLILESASTNQTSMYLCASSFGLAYEQYFGPGTRLTVT.